Listed here are 32 T cell receptor beta chains from one sample, sequenced in a study of shared clonotypes between healthy human individuals. Terminally differentiated effector memory CD45RA+ cells were excluded by CCR7 positive selection of CD45RO-negative cells. The data were produced by immunoSEQ multiplex PCR, yet TCRdb's version contains in-frame clones alone and is incomplete. Of about 2 million clones listed, approximately 94% are singletons. Sequencing was carried out using naive CD8+ T cells sorted from blood. These receptor sequences come from a man between 18 and 35 years old in good health.

J is TRBJ1-1 and V is TRBV5-1; D uncertain. V was trimmed by 2 bases and J by 5 bases, leaving 10 bases between them. Germline CDR1 and CDR2: SGHRS and YFSETQ. The CDR3 loop spans 13 amino acids. CDR3 DNA sequence: TGCGCCAGCAGCTTTGATCCTGGGACTGAAGCTTTCTTT. This codes for CASSFDPGTEAFF.

The J gene is TRBJ1-3, the V gene TRBV25-1, with D unclear. Germline V gene sequence: CDR1 MGHDK, CDR2 SYGVNS. Trimming took off 0 bases at V and 4 bases at J, with 7 bases between the two ends. This CDR3 is 14 amino acids long. The CDR3 reads CASSEYGRGNTIYF. CDR3 DNA sequence: TGTGCCAGCAGTGAATATGGCCGAGGAAACACCATATATTTT. The whole variable domain, remainder taken from reference TRBV25-1 and TRBJ1-3, is EADIYQTPRYLVIGTGKKITLECSQTMGHDKMYWYQQDPGMELHLIHYSYGVNSTEKGDLSSESTVSRIRTEHFPLTLESARPSHTSQYLCASSEYGRGNTIYFGEGSWLTVV.

This clone has only one observation. The chain links TRBV11-2 to TRBJ1-5; D gene unclear. Germline V gene lookup returns CDR1 SGHAT and CDR2 FQNNGV. Trimming removed 1 base at V and 1 base at J, with 11 bases between. This CDR3 is 16 amino acids long. The CDR3 region has the DNA TGTGCCAGCAGCTTAGGGGTCGGTGGGAGCAATCAGCCCCAGCATTTT. Translation: CASSLGVGGSNQPQHF.

Comment on this clone: The same CDR3 also results from other DNA sequences found in this sample. This rearrangement joins TRBV7-9 to TRBJ2-7; D not resolved. This CDR3 is built from 13 residues. Germline V gives CDR1 SEHNR, CDR2 FQNEAQ (reference sequence). Trimming left V 6 bases short and J 0 bases short, with 9 bases between. The DNA for the CDR3 is TGTGCCAGCAGTTCAGAATACTCCTACGAGCAGTACTTC. Amino acids: CASSSEYSYEQYF. Full variable domain (missing parts from reference TRBV7-9 and TRBJ2-7): DTGVSQNPRHKITKRGQNVTFRCDPISEHNRLYWYRQTLGQGPEFLTYFQNEAQLEKSRLLSDRFSAERPKGSFSTLEIQRTEQGDSAMYLCASSSEYSYEQYFGPGTRLTVT.

The count of this clone is one. The V call is TRBV6-4, the J call TRBJ2-3; the match to TRBD2 covers 9 bases. Germline V gene lookup returns CDR1 MRHNA and CDR2 SNTAGT. V lost 3 bases, J lost 6 bases, and 16 bases stayed unmatched. The CDR3 spans 18 residues. CDR3 residues: CASSETIAASGIRDTQYF. DNA of the CDR3: TGTGCCAGCAGTGAAACCATAGCGGCTAGCGGGATTCGGGATACGCAGTATTTT.

This chain links TRBV7-9 with TRBJ1-3; D might be TRBD1 (6 bases). The germline CDR1 and CDR2 sequences are SEHNR and FQNEAQ (reference sequence). Trimming shortened V by 1 base and J by 7 bases, and 11 bases separated the two germline ends. This CDR3 contains 14 residues. The CDR3 sequence is CASSLVQGPNTIYF. DNA for the CDR3: TGTGCCAGCAGCTTAGTGCAGGGGCCGAACACCATATATTTT.

The rearrangement joins TRBV9 to TRBJ2-1, with 7 bases fitting TRBD2. V gave up 3 bases and J gave up 10 bases; unmatched junction bases: 4. The CDR3 runs 12 residues. Germline loops: CDR1 SGDLS, CDR2 YYNGEE. The CDR3 protein is CASSADGGEQFF. The DNA of the CDR3 is TGTGCCAGCAGCGCTGACGGGGGGGAGCAGTTCTTC.

The V and J genes are TRBV30 and TRBJ1-6; D might be TRBD1 (5 bases). The germline gives CDR1 GTSNPN, CDR2 SVGIG (reference sequence). The V gene lost 1 base and the J gene lost 2 bases, with 12 bases spanning the gap. The CDR3 has 16 amino acids. CDR3 DNA sequence: TGTGCCTGGAGTGGGGGGGGGATAACCTATAATTCACCCCTCCACTTT. It encodes CAWSGGGITYNSPLHF.

This chain links TRBV11-2 with TRBJ2-2, with D maybe TRBD2 (5 bases). Germline CDR1 is SGHAT and CDR2 is FQNNGV. Trimming took off 1 base at V and 6 bases at J, with 9 bases between the two ends. The CDR3 consists of 14 residues. The CDR3 DNA reads as TGTGCCAGCAGCTTAGGTTCGGGGTCCGGGGAGCTGTTTTTT. The encoded protein is CASSLGSGSGELFF.

Regarding this clone: The same CDR3 arises from other DNA sequences in this sample as well. CDR3 protein: CASRTTGGTEAFF. The CDR3, as DNA: TGTGCCAGCAGGACCACAGGGGGAACTGAAGCTTTCTTT. The chain couples TRBV6-5 to TRBJ1-1; TRBD1 aligns across 8 bases. Trimming removed 6 bases from V and 5 bases from J; junction bases left unmatched: 5. The CDR3 has 13 residues. Germline loops: CDR1 MNHEY, CDR2 SVGAGI.

CDR3: CASSRSGGSAGVYEQYF. DNA of the CDR3: TGTGCCAGCAGTCGTTCTGGCGGGAGTGCGGGAGTCTACGAGCAGTACTTC. The chain links TRBV27 to TRBJ2-7; the match to TRBD2 covers 7 bases. Germline V gene sequence: CDR1 MNHEY, CDR2 SMNVEV (reference sequence). The length of the CDR3 is 17 residues. V lost 5 bases, J lost 3 bases, and 16 bases stayed unmatched.

The chain joins TRBV6-1 to TRBJ1-1, with D hard to call. Germline assignment: CDR1 MNHNS and CDR2 SASEGT. Between the trimmed V and J ends, which lost 8 bases and 7 bases, there was a span of 17 bases. This CDR3 contains 13 residues. CDR3 bases: TGTGCCAGCGGGAGTTTGGGGTGGGGTGAAGCTTTCTTT. Translated: CASGSLGWGEAFF.

The chain joins TRBV5-1 to TRBJ2-7; D not certain. The V and J ends lost 1 base and 3 bases respectively, with 14 bases between them. This CDR3 contains 15 residues. Germline V gene data show CDR1 as SGHRS and CDR2 as YFSETQ. The CDR3 spells CASSLPGTTRYEQYF. CDR3 coding DNA: TGCGCCAGCAGCTTGCCCGGAACGACCCGCTACGAGCAGTACTTC.

This chain uses TRBV7-3 with TRBJ2-5; tentatively, D is TRBD2 (6 bases). Germline values: CDR1 SGHTA, CDR2 FQGTGA. V was shortened by 5 bases and J by 4 bases, with 14 bases between the two germline ends. CDR3 length: 14 residues. The CDR3 protein is CASSPAGSPETQYF. Here the CDR3 DNA reads TGTGCCAGCAGCCCAGCGGGTTCCCCAGAGACCCAGTACTTC.

The chain has TRBV4-1 and TRBJ1-6; perhaps TRBD1 as D (6 bases). The V end lost 1 base, the J end lost 2 bases, and 12 bases lay between the germline ends. This CDR3 contains 17 residues. Germline V gene sequence: CDR1 MGHRA, CDR2 YSYEKL. This CDR3 reads CASSQVSGDTYNSPLHF. The CDR3 DNA is TGCGCCAGCAGCCAAGTTAGTGGGGACACCTATAATTCACCCCTCCACTTT.

The rearrangement links TRBV5-6 to TRBJ1-2; 7 bases are shared with TRBD1. Germline lookup yields CDR1 SGHDT and CDR2 YYEEEE. The CDR3 runs to 15 residues. The V segment lost 4 bases and the J segment 4 bases; nucleotides outside the gene matches: 10. This CDR3 reads CASSPSGTASYGYTF. The CDR3 DNA reads as TGTGCCAGCAGCCCATCCGGGACAGCCTCCTATGGCTACACCTTC.

The chain carries TRBV7-9 and TRBJ2-2; possible D gene TRBD2, 5 bases. The CDR3 is 16 residues long. V lost 5 bases to trimming and J lost 0 bases, with 13 bases between them. Germline CDR1 reads SEHNR; CDR2 reads FQNEAQ (reference sequence). The CDR3, as DNA: TGTGCCAGCAGCCTCCCCAGCGGAACGAACACCGGGGAGCTGTTTTTT. Translation gives CASSLPSGTNTGELFF.

The chain recombines TRBV6-5 with TRBJ2-7, with D perhaps matching TRBD2 (5 bases). Looked up from germline, CDR1 is MNHEY and CDR2 is SVGAGI. Between the trimmed V and J ends, which lost 2 bases and 3 bases, there was a span of 8 bases. This CDR3 contains 13 residues. In nucleotides, the CDR3 is TGTGCCAGCAGTTACGAGGGCCACTACGAGCAGTACTTC. Translated, it gives CASSYEGHYEQYF.

The chain couples TRBV10-3 to TRBJ2-7; unclear D gene. This CDR3 is 13 amino acids long. The germline V gene has CDR1 ENHRY and CDR2 SYGVKD. Deletions cut 0 bases from V and 6 bases from J, with 9 bases between. For the CDR3, the DNA is TGTGCCATCAGTGAGTCGAATTTCGGCGAGCAGTACTTC. Amino acids: CAISESNFGEQYF.

The rearrangement joins TRBV4-1 to TRBJ1-1; 11 bases match TRBD1. V gave up 3 bases and J gave up 7 bases; unmatched junction bases: 4. This CDR3 is 14 amino acids long. CDR1 is MGHRA, CDR2 YSYEKL, per germline. The CDR3 reads CASSQDRGLVEAFF. As DNA, the CDR3 is TGCGCCAGCAGCCAGGACAGGGGGCTAGTTGAAGCTTTCTTT.

As DNA, the CDR3 is TGTGCCAGCAGCCCCGGACTTTCGGGACAGCTATACGAGCAGTACTTC. Amino acids: CASSPGLSGQLYEQYF. The chain uses TRBV11-2 and TRBJ2-7; 7 bases align to TRBD1. Losses at the gene ends were 5 bases for V and 4 bases for J; bases not matched to a gene: 14. The V gene's germline CDR1 is SGHAT and CDR2 FQNNGV. The CDR3 is made up of 16 amino acids.

Written as DNA, the CDR3 is TGTGCAAGTCGCTTAGCCCAGGGGGAATCCTACAATGAGCAGTTCTTC. Translated, it gives CASRLAQGESYNEQFF. The chain links TRBV12-2 to TRBJ2-1; the table's D call TRBD1 went unverified against the DNA. TRBV12-2 is annotated as a pseudogene. CDR3 size: 16 residues.

The chain is built from TRBV28 and TRBJ2-5; weak D call: TRBD2 (7 bases). The V end was cut by 3 bases, the J end by 5 bases, with 13 bases between. Per the germline V gene, CDR1 is MDHEN and CDR2 is SYDVKM. The CDR3 contains 14 residues. The CDR3 protein is CASSLGPGGETQYF. The CDR3 bases are TGTGCCAGCAGTTTGGGGCCGGGGGGCGAGACCCAGTACTTC.

This rearrangement joins TRBV2 to TRBJ2-4, with 16 bases matching TRBD2. Losses at the gene ends were 7 bases for V and 8 bases for J; bases not matched to a gene: 5. The CDR3 loop spans 15 amino acids. CDR1 SNHLY and CDR2 FYNNEI come from the germline V gene. The CDR3 DNA sequence: TGTGCCAGCATAGGGACTAGCGGGAGGGAGTACATTCAGTACTTC. Translated: CASIGTSGREYIQYF. Full variable domain (missing parts from reference TRBV2 and TRBJ2-4): EPEVTQTPSHQVTQMGQEVILRCVPISNHLYFYWYRQILGQKVEFLVSFYNNEISEKSEIFDDQFSVERPDGSNFTLKIRSTKLEDSAMYFCASIGTSGREYIQYFGAGTRLSVL.

This sequence joins TRBV10-3 and TRBJ2-1; 14 positions agree with TRBD2. The V segment lost 10 bases and the J segment 10 bases; nucleotides outside the gene matches: 12. The CDR3 runs 15 residues. The germline V gene has CDR1 ENHRY and CDR2 SYGVKD. CDR3 coding DNA: TGTGCCACCGGGGGGGGACTAGCGGGAGCGATGGAGCAGTTCTTC. This sequence encodes CATGGGLAGAMEQFF.

This chain links TRBV7-9 with TRBJ2-3; 16 positions match TRBD2. Trimming took 4 bases from V and 4 from J; bases not matched to a gene: 11. CDR3 length equals 19 residues. Germline V gene sequence: CDR1 SEHNR, CDR2 FQNEAQ (reference sequence). The chain's CDR3 is CASSSSFGTSGREADTQYF. CDR3 bases: TGTGCCAGCAGCTCGTCCTTCGGGACTAGCGGGAGGGAGGCAGATACGCAGTATTTT. Looking up the rest from reference TRBV7-9 and TRBJ2-3 gives the full variable domain: DTGVSQNPRHKITKRGQNVTFRCDPISEHNRLYWYRQTLGQGPEFLTYFQNEAQLEKSRLLSDRFSAERPKGSFSTLEIQRTEQGDSAMYLCASSSSFGTSGREADTQYFGPGTRLTVL.

The rearrangement uses TRBV13 and TRBJ2-1, with D uncertain. Trimming removed 0 bases from V and 7 bases from J, with 10 bases in between. This CDR3 is 14 amino acids long. Germline values: CDR1 PRHDT, CDR2 FYEKMQ (reference sequence). The CDR3 is CASSLGRSLNEQFF. The DNA of the CDR3 is TGTGCCAGCAGCTTAGGCCGGAGCTTGAATGAGCAGTTCTTC.

This clone is a singleton in its sample. Other nucleotide sequences from this sample produce the same CDR3. J is TRBJ2-7 and V is TRBV19; possibly TRBD2 for D (6 bases). CDR1 is LNHDA and CDR2 is SQIVND in the germline V gene (reference sequence). This CDR3 has 15 amino acids. Trimming cost V 5 bases and J 0 bases, with 14 bases left between them. The CDR3 coding sequence is TGTGCCAGTAGTCTTGGGACTGGGAGCTCCTACGAGCAGTACTTC. It codes for CASSLGTGSSYEQYF.

This clone has just one count. The chain combines TRBV6-6 with TRBJ2-7; possibly TRBD1 for D (6 bases). The germline gives CDR1 MNHNY, CDR2 SVGAGI (reference sequence). CDR3 length: 15 amino acids. Between the trimmed V and J ends, which lost 8 bases and 2 bases, there was a span of 19 bases. The CDR3 region has the DNA TGTGCCAGCGGACAGTACCGGGACCGAACCTACGAGCAGTACTTC. Its translation is CASGQYRDRTYEQYF.

This clone was detected only once. The same CDR3 arises from other DNA sequences in this sample as well. The chain links TRBV19 to TRBJ2-7; no clear D gene. Germline V gene sequence: CDR1 LNHDA, CDR2 SQIVND (reference sequence). V was cut by 0 bases and J by 1 base, with 7 bases left in between. The CDR3 covers 14 residues. Here the CDR3 DNA reads TGTGCCAGTAGTATAGATCTGGAATCCTACGAGCAGTACTTC. As protein: CASSIDLESYEQYF.

In the case of this clone: The same CDR3 also results from other DNA sequences found in this sample. This rearrangement joins TRBV7-9 to TRBJ1-2; a possible D gene is TRBD1 (6 bases). CDR1 is SEHNR, CDR2 FQNEAQ, per germline (reference sequence). Between the trimmed V and J ends, which lost 4 bases and 2 bases, there was a span of 20 bases. CDR3 length equals 17 residues. The CDR3 DNA follows: TGTGCCAGCAGCTCTTGGGATGCCTCAACAGGGAACTATGGCTACACCTTC. Translated, it gives CASSSWDASTGNYGYTF.

CDR3: CASSFGSPSGGTDTQYF. CDR3 in DNA: TGTGCCAGCAGCTTCGGGTCCCCTAGCGGGGGGACAGATACGCAGTATTTT. The chain carries TRBV7-9 and TRBJ2-3; 11 positions agree with TRBD2. The CDR3 is 17 residues long. Trimming cost V 3 bases and J 3 bases; bases outside gene matches: 8. From germline, CDR1 is SEHNR and CDR2 FQNEAQ (reference sequence).